This T cell receptor beta chain was documented in a study of cytomegalovirus exposure and HLA in healthy donors. About the study: Approximately 200 million T cells yielded approximately 110 million unique TCR beta sequences in earlier analysis. Study-wide results and limits: Earlier results showed most TCR beta V segments being productive about 87% or about 30% of the time. One variant, a missense change in DCLRE1C, was linked in a later analysis to TCR beta V- and J-gene trimming. Among the sequence variants, a highly shared cluster was likely an artifact of sequencing.

Details on this clone: As yet, its antigen is unknown.

The PCR ran on 60 Vbeta and 13 Jbeta primers. The repertoire was sequenced with immunoSEQ multiplex PCR; TCRdb's copy has only in-frame clones and lacks some. The sample consists of around 150,000 clones, around four fifths of them appearing once. V dropped 5 bases and J dropped 2; count of bases not matched to a gene: 5. Germline loops: CDR1 SGDLS, CDR2 YYNGEE. There are 15 residues in the CDR3. The chain couples TRBV9 to TRBJ2-5; the match to TRBD2 covers 11 bases. This clonotype was sampled from a man aged 50 to 59 in good health and CMV-seropositive. Sequenced sample: PBMCs. As DNA, the CDR3 is TGTGCCAGCAGAAGGGGGACTAGCGGACAAGAGACCCAGTACTTC. This sequence encodes CASRRGTSGQETQYF.